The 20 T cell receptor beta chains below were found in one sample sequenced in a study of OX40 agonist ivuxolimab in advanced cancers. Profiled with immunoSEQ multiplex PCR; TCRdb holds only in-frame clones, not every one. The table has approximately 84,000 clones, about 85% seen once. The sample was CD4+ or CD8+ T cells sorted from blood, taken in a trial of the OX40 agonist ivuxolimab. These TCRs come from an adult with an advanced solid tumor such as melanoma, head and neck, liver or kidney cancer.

Here the CDR3 reads CASRGTGGFTDTQYF. The CDR3 bases are TGTGCCAGCAGGGGGACAGGGGGCTTCACAGATACGCAGTATTTT. The chain combines TRBV2 with TRBJ2-3; 12 positions match TRBD1. The CDR3 contains 15 residues. Unmatched junction bases numbered 3, after V lost 6 bases and J lost 2 bases. Germline CDR1 and CDR2: SNHLY and FYNNEI.

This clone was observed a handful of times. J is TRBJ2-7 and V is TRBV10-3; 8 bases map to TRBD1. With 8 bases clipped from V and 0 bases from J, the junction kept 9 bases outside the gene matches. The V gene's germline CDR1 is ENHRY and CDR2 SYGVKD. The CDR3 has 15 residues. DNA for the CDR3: TGTGCCATCCTTAAAACGGGACAGGACTCCTACGAGCAGTACTTC. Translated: CAILKTGQDSYEQYF.

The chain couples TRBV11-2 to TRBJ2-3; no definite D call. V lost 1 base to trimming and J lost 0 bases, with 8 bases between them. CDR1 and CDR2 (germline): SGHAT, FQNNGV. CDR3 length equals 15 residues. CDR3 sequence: CASSLGLPSTDTQYF. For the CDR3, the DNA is TGTGCCAGCAGCTTAGGACTGCCTAGCACAGATACGCAGTATTTT.

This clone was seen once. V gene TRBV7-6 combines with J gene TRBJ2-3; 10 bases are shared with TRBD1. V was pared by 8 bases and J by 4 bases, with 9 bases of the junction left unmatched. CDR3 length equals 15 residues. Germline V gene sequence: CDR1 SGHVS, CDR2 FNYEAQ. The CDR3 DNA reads TGTGCCAGCGGGAAAGATGGGACAGGGGCAGATACGCAGTATTTT. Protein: CASGKDGTGADTQYF.

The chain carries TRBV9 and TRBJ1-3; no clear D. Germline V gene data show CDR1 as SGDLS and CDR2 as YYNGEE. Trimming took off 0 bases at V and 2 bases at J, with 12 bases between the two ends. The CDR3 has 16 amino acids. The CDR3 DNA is TGTGCCAGCAGCGTAGTGGGAGGGTTCACTGGAAACACCATATATTTT. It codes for CASSVVGGFTGNTIYF.

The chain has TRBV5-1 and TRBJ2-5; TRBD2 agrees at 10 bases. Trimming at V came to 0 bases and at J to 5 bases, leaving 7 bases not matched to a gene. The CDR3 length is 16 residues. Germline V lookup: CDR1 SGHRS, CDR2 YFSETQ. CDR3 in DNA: TGCGCCAGCAGCTTGGATCTAGCGGGGGTCCGGGAGACCCAGTACTTC. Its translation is CASSLDLAGVRETQYF. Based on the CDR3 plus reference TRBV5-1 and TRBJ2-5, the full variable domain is KAGVTQTPRYLIKTRGQQVTLSCSPISGHRSVSWYQQTPGQGLQFLFEYFSETQRNKGNFPGRFSGRQFSNSRSEMNVSTLELGDSALYLCASSLDLAGVRETQYFGPGTRLLVL.

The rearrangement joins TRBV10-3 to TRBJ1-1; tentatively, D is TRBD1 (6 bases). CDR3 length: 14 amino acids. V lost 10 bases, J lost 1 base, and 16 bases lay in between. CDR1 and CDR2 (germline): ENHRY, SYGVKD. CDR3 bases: TGTGCCACTAAAAGTGGACAGTGGAACACTGAAGCTTTCTTT. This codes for CATKSGQWNTEAFF.

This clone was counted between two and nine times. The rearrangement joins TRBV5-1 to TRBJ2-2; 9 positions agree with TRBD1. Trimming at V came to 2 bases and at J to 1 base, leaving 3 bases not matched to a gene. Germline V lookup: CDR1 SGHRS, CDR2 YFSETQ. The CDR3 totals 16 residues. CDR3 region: CASSLQGALNTGELFF. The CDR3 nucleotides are TGCGCCAGCAGCTTACAGGGGGCTCTGAACACCGGGGAGCTGTTTTTT.

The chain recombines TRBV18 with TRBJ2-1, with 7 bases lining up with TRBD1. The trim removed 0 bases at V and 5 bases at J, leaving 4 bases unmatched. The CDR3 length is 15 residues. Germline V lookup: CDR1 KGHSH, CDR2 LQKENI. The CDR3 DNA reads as TGTGCCAGCTCACCACCGGGACAGCCGAACAATGAGCAGTTCTTC. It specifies CASSPPGQPNNEQFF.

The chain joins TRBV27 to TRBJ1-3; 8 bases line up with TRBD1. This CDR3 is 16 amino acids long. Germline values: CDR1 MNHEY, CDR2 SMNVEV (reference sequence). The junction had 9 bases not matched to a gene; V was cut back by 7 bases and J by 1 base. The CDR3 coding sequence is TGTGCCAGCACACCTCCCAGGGGGCCATCTGGAAACACCATATATTTT. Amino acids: CASTPPRGPSGNTIYF.

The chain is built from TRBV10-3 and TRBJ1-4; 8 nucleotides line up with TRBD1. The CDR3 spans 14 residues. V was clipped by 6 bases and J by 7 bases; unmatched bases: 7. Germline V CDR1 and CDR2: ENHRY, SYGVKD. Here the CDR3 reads CAISADRGGEKLFF. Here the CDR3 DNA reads TGTGCCATCAGCGCCGACAGGGGTGGTGAAAAACTGTTTTTT.

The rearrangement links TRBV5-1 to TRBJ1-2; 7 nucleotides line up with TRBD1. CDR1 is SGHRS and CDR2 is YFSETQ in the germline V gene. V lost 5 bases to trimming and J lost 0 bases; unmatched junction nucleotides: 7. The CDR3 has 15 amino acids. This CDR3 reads CASRPDRSANYGYTF. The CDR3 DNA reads TGCGCCAGCAGACCGGACAGGTCAGCTAACTATGGCTACACCTTC.

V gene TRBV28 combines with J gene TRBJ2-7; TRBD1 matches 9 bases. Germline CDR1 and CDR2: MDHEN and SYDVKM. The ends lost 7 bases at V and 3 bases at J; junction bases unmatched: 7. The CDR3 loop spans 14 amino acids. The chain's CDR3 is CASTLGTGIYEQYF. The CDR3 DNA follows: TGTGCCAGCACCCTCGGGACAGGGATCTACGAGCAGTACTTC.

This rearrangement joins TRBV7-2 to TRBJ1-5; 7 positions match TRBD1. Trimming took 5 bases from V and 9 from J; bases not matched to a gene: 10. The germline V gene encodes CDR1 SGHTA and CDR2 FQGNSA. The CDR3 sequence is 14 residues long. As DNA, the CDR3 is TGTGCCAGCAGCCTCGGACAGGCCCAGGGGCCCCAGCATTTT. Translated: CASSLGQAQGPQHF.

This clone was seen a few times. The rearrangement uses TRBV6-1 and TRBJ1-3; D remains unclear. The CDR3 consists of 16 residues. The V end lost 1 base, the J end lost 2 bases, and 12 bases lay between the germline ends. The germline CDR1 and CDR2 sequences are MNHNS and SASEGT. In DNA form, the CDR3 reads TGTGCCAGCAGTGAAGTTCCTTCAGGTGCTGGAAACACCATATATTTT. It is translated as CASSEVPSGAGNTIYF.

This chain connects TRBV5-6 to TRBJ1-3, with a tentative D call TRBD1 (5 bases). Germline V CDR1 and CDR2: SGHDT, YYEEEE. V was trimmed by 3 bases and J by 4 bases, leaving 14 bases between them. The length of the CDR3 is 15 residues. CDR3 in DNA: TGTGCCAGCAGCTACGGGGACCTTGCCGGAAACACCATATATTTT. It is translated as CASSYGDLAGNTIYF.

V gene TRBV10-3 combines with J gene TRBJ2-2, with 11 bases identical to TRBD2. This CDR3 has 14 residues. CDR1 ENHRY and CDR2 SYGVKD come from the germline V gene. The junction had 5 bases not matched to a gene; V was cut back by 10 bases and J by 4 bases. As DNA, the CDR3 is TGTGCCACCGGGACTAGCGGACGCACCGGGGAGCTGTTTTTT. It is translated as CATGTSGRTGELFF.

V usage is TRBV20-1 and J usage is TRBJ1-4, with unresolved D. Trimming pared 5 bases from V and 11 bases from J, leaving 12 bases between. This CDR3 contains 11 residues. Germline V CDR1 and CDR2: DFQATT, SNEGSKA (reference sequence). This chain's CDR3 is CSAPTREKLFF. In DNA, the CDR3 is TGCAGTGCTCCGACAAGGGAGAAACTGTTTTTT.

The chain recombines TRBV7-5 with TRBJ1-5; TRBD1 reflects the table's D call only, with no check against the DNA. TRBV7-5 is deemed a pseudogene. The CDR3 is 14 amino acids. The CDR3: CARSPDRTDQPQHF. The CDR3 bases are TGTGCCAGAAGCCCGGACAGGACGGATCAGCCCCAGCATTTT.

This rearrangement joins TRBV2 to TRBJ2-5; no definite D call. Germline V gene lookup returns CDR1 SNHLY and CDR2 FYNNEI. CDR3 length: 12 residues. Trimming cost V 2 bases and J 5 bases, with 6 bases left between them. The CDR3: CASSENTETQYF. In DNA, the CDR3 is TGTGCCAGCAGTGAAAATACGGAGACCCAGTACTTC. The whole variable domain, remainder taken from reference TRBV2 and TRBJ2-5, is EPEVTQTPSHQVTQMGQEVILRCVPISNHLYFYWYRQILGQKVEFLVSFYNNEISEKSEIFDDQFSVERPDGSNFTLKIRSTKLEDSAMYFCASSENTETQYFGPGTRLLVL.